The 16 T cell receptor beta chains listed next were all sequenced from one sample in a study of blood T cell repertoires in COVID-19. The table came from immunoSEQ multiplex PCR; TCRdb's copy has only in-frame clones and leaves some out. The data show around 58,000 clones, 88% seen once. Sequenced input: peripheral blood. The receptors were sampled from a woman aged 55-69 years with COVID-19, enrolled during active disease.

The rearrangement joins TRBV30 to TRBJ1-3, with no clear D. The CDR3 runs 17 residues. The germline V and J ends were trimmed by 0 bases and 0 bases, with 15 bases remaining between them. Germline-derived CDR1 and CDR2 are GTSNPN and SVGIG (reference sequence). CDR3 protein: CAWSVGRHGISGNTIYF. CDR3 DNA sequence: TGTGCCTGGAGTGTGGGGAGGCATGGAATCTCTGGAAACACCATATATTTT.

This clone was observed a few times. The chain couples TRBV4-1 to TRBJ1-6, with D possibly matching TRBD1 (6 bases). The V end was cut by 4 bases, the J end by 6 bases, with 16 bases between. CDR1 is MGHRA and CDR2 is YSYEKL in the germline V gene. CDR3 length equals 16 residues. The CDR3 here is CASSRLPRGANSPLHF. In nucleotides, the CDR3 is TGCGCCAGCAGCCGGCTCCCCAGGGGAGCTAATTCACCCCTCCACTTT.

This chain joins TRBV29-1 and TRBJ2-2; possible D gene TRBD1, 6 bases. The length of the CDR3 is 16 residues. V lost 0 bases, J lost 2 bases, and 13 bases lay in between. CDR1 is SQVTM, CDR2 ANQGSEA, per germline. The chain's CDR3 is CSVEDIGGPNTGELFF. CDR3 nucleotide sequence: TGCAGCGTTGAAGATATTGGGGGCCCTAACACCGGGGAGCTGTTTTTT.

The gene calls are TRBV18 and TRBJ2-7; D possibly corresponds to TRBD2 (6 bases). Per germline, CDR1 KGHSH and CDR2 LQKENI. CDR3 length: 15 residues. The V end was cut by 3 bases, the J end by 5 bases, with 17 bases between. CDR3 bases: TGTGCCAGCTCACCCCGAGGCGGGATTTGGGACGAGCAGTACTTC. Amino acid sequence: CASSPRGGIWDEQYF.

This clone showed up just once. V gene TRBV4-3 combines with J gene TRBJ2-1; tentative D call: TRBD1 (5 bases). This CDR3 region has 13 residues. V was trimmed by 0 bases and J by 9 bases, leaving 9 bases between them. Looked up from germline, CDR1 is LGHNA and CDR2 is YSLEER. The CDR3 DNA is TGCGCCAGCAGCCAAGATGGGGCGACTGAGCAGTTCTTC. Protein: CASSQDGATEQFF.

The chain links TRBV29-1 to TRBJ2-5; D may be TRBD2 (5 bases). From germline, CDR1 is SQVTM and CDR2 ANQGSEA. The length of the CDR3 is 12 residues. V gave up 4 bases and J gave up 5 bases, with 11 bases separating them. CDR3 amino acids: CSVAWETETQYF. CDR3 in DNA: TGCAGCGTTGCTTGGGAGACGGAGACCCAGTACTTC. The full variable domain, in which reference TRBV29-1 and TRBJ2-5 provide the parts outside the CDR3, is SAVISQKPSRDICQRGTSLTIQCQVDSQVTMMFWYRQQPGQSLTLIATANQGSEATYESGFVIDKFPISRPNLTFSTLTVSNMSPEDSSIYLCSVAWETETQYFGPGTRLLVL.

V is TRBV28 and J is TRBJ1-5; D not certain. This CDR3 has 16 residues. Germline CDR1 MDHEN, CDR2 SYDVKM. V lost 4 bases to trimming and J lost 2 bases, with 15 bases between them. The CDR3 protein is CASSSESGIGNQPQHF. CDR3 in DNA: TGTGCCAGCAGTTCCGAATCAGGAATAGGCAATCAGCCCCAGCATTTT.

This clone has just a few counts. V is TRBV6-5 and J is TRBJ1-4; D is possibly TRBD1 (5 bases). The CDR3 extends over 14 amino acids. Trimming left V 9 bases short and J 7 bases short, with 18 bases between. Germline V gives CDR1 MNHEY, CDR2 SVGAGI. CDR3 sequence: CASNEGTSGEKLFF. The CDR3 bases are TGTGCCAGTAACGAGGGGACTTCGGGTGAAAAACTGTTTTTT.

CDR3 protein: CASSSATGDGNTIYF. In DNA, the CDR3 is TGCGCCAGCAGCTCAGCGACAGGGGATGGAAACACCATATATTTT. The rearrangement links TRBV5-1 to TRBJ1-3; 8 bases align to TRBD1. The CDR3 covers 15 residues. CDR1 and CDR2 from the germline V gene are SGHRS and YFSETQ. J gave up 3 bases and V 3 bases, and 5 bases lay outside the gene matches.

The chain links TRBV3-1 (or the pseudogene TRBV3-2) to TRBJ1-6, with TRBD1 matching 9 bases. Germline CDR1 LGHDT, CDR2 YNNKEL (reference sequence). The CDR3 is made up of 15 amino acids. The ends lost 4 bases at V and 5 bases at J; junction bases unmatched: 3. DNA for the CDR3: TGTGCCAGCAGCCTCGGGACAGGGAATAATTCACCCCTCCACTTT. Amino acid sequence: CASSLGTGNNSPLHF.

The chain joins TRBV6-5 to TRBJ1-5; D is unresolved. This CDR3 contains 12 residues. V was cut by 2 bases and J by 6 bases, with 5 bases left in between. Germline V gene lookup returns CDR1 MNHEY and CDR2 SVGAGI. DNA of the CDR3: TGTGCCAGCAGTTACGCGGGTCAGCCCCAGCATTTT. This sequence encodes CASSYAGQPQHF.

The CDR3 DNA follows: TGTGCCAGCTCCCCCGGGACAAACTTTTGGCCCCAGCATTTT. It translates to CASSPGTNFWPQHF. The chain uses TRBV19 and TRBJ1-5; D may be TRBD1 (6 bases). The CDR3 is 14 residues long. Trimming pared 9 bases from V and 9 bases from J, leaving 21 bases between. Germline CDR1 and CDR2: LNHDA and SQIVND (reference sequence).

The genes are TRBV28 and TRBJ2-1; TRBD2 aligns across 9 bases. V lost 11 bases to trimming and J lost 2 bases; unmatched junction nucleotides: 7. This CDR3 is built from 14 residues. Per the germline V gene, CDR1 is MDHEN and CDR2 is SYDVKM. CDR3 nucleotide sequence: TGTGCCGTCACCGCGGGAGGGGCCTACAATGAGCAGTTCTTC. This sequence encodes CAVTAGGAYNEQFF.

This chain's CDR3 is CASSASDSYSNQPQHF. In DNA, the CDR3 is TGTGCCAGCAGTGCTTCCGACAGTTATAGCAATCAGCCCCAGCATTTT. The chain couples TRBV6-2 or TRBV6-3 to TRBJ1-5; D is perhaps TRBD1 (5 bases). Germline V gene data show CDR1 as MNHEY and CDR2 as SVGEGT. CDR3 length equals 16 residues. Trimming took 5 bases from V and 0 from J, leaving 14 bases between them.

The V and J genes are TRBV11-3 and TRBJ2-7; TRBD2 agrees at 9 bases. CDR3 length: 14 amino acids. V lost 2 bases, J lost 4 bases, and 3 bases stayed unmatched. Germline V lookup: CDR1 SGHNT, CDR2 YENEEA. The CDR3 here is CASSLLAGSYEQYF. In nucleotides, the CDR3 is TGTGCCAGCAGCTTACTAGCGGGGTCATACGAGCAGTACTTC.

The chain uses TRBV5-6 and TRBJ2-7, with TRBD2 matching 13 bases. Per germline, CDR1 SGHDT and CDR2 YYEEEE. V shed 4 bases, J shed 2 bases, and the junction held 15 bases outside the gene matches. The CDR3 contains 19 residues. This CDR3 is CASSPSPGLAGRLAYEQYF. The CDR3 DNA reads TGTGCCAGCAGCCCGTCCCCGGGACTAGCGGGACGCCTCGCCTACGAGCAGTACTTC.